The T cell receptor beta chain under discussion was sequenced for a study of blood T cell repertoires in COVID-19. The overall study: PBMCs, B-cell-depleted T cells, or T cells were the source of the cDNA or gDNA that made up the material.

Sequencing was performed with immunoSEQ multiplex PCR; in TCRdb, only in-frame clones are kept and a portion is missing. The repertoire has approximately 400,000 clones, around 89% of them found once; the top ten carry over 1%. The CDR3 contains 11 residues. CDR1 and CDR2 (germline): DFQATT, SNEGSKA (reference sequence). The V gene lost 6 bases and the J gene lost 8 bases, with 10 bases spanning the gap. The clonotype comes from a man aged 35-49 years with acute or convalescent COVID-19. The genes are TRBV20-1 and TRBJ1-4; no firm D call. Sequenced material: peripheral blood. The CDR3: CSAKSMEKLFF. CDR3 DNA: TGCAGTGCGAAGAGCATGGAAAAACTGTTTTTT.